Listed here is a single T cell receptor (beta chain). Its antigen is currently unknown. This CDR3 region has 13 residues. V was cut by 0 bases and J by 11 bases, with 11 bases left in between. The germline V gene has CDR1 MNHNY and CDR2 SVGAGI (reference sequence). The record originates from a study of OX40 agonist ivuxolimab in advanced cancers. The study, taken as a whole, reports: The study did not work out the antigen specificity of the expanded peripheral T cells.

The protocol was immunoSEQ multiplex PCR, while the TCRdb copy is restricted to in-frame clones and leaves out a portion. The repertoire holds about 80,000 clones, with around 85% as singletons. The chain uses TRBV6-6 and TRBJ1-3; D is ambiguous. The sequences come from CD4+ or CD8+ T cells sorted from blood, collected in a trial of the OX40 agonist ivuxolimab. The origin of this receptor is an adult with an advanced solid tumor such as melanoma, head and neck, liver or kidney cancer. CDR3 sequence (DNA): TGTGCCAGCAGTTACTCAGCAGAGAATCCCATATATTTT. It codes for CASSYSAENPIYF.